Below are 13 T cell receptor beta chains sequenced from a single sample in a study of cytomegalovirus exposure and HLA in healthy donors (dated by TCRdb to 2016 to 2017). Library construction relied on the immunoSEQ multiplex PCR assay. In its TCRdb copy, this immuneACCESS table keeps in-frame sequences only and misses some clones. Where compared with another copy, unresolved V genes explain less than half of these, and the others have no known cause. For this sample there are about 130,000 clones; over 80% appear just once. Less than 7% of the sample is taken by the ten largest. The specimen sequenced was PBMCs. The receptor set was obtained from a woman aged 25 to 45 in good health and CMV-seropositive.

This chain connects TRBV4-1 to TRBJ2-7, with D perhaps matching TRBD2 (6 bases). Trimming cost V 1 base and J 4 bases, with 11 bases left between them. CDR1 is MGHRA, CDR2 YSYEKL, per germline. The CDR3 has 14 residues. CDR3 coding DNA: TGCGCCAGCAGCCAAGGTCCGGGAGAATACGAGCAGTACTTC. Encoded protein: CASSQGPGEYEQYF.

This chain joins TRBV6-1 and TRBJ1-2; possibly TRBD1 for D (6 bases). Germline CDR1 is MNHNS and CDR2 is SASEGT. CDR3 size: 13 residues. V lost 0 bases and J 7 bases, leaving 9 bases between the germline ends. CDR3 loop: CASSEARGLGYTF. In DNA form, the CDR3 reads TGTGCCAGCAGTGAAGCGCGGGGGCTTGGCTACACCTTC.

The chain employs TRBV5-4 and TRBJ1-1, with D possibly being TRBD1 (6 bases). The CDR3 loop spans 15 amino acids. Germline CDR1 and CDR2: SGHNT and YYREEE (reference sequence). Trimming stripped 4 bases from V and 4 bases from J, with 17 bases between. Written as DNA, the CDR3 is TGTGCCAGCAGCCCTAGAGGTGGGGGCGGCACTGAAGCTTTCTTT. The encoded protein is CASSPRGGGGTEAFF.

The CDR3 DNA reads as TGTGCCAGCAGCACACGACAGCCCAATCAGCCCCAGCATTTT. Translated, it gives CASSTRQPNQPQHF. The J gene is TRBJ1-5, the V gene TRBV28; a weak D match, TRBD1 (5 bases). Germline-derived CDR1 and CDR2 are MDHEN and SYDVKM. V was pared by 6 bases and J by 3 bases, with 12 bases between. The CDR3 covers 14 residues.

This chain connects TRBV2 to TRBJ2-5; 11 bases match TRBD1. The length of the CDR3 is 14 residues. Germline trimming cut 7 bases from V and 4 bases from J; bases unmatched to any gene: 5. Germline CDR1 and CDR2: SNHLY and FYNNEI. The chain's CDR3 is CASKGTGGPETQYF. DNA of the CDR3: TGTGCCAGCAAGGGGACAGGGGGTCCAGAGACCCAGTACTTC.

The CDR3 reads CASSVDRAHTGELFF. DNA of the CDR3: TGCGCCAGCAGCGTGGACAGGGCCCACACCGGGGAGCTGTTTTTT. The V and J genes are TRBV5-1 and TRBJ2-2, with 8 bases aligning to TRBD1. The CDR3 extends over 15 amino acids. CDR1 and CDR2 from the germline V gene are SGHRS and YFSETQ. The V segment lost 4 bases and the J segment 3 bases; nucleotides outside the gene matches: 5. Using reference TRBV5-1 and TRBJ2-2 for the parts outside the CDR3, the full variable domain is KAGVTQTPRYLIKTRGQQVTLSCSPISGHRSVSWYQQTPGQGLQFLFEYFSETQRNKGNFPGRFSGRQFSNSRSEMNVSTLELGDSALYLCASSVDRAHTGELFFGEGSRLTVL.

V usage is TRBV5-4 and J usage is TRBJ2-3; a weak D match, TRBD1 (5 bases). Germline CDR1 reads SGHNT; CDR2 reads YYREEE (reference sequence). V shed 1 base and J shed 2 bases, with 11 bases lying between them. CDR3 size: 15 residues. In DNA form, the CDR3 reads TGTGCCAGCAGCTTGAGGGTGGGGCTCACAGATACGCAGTATTTT. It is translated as CASSLRVGLTDTQYF.

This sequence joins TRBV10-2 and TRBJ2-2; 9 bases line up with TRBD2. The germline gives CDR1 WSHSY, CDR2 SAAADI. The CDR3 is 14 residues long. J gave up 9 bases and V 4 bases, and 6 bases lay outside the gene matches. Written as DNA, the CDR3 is TGCGCCAGCAGTGTAGGCGGGAGGGCCTGGGAGCTGTTTTTT. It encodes CASSVGGRAWELFF.

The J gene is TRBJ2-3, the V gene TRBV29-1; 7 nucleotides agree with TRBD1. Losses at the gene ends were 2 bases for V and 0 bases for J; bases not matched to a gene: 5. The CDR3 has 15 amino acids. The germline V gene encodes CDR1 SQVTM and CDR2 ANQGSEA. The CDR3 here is CSVEPGTDSTDTQYF. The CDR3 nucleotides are TGCAGCGTTGAACCCGGGACAGACAGCACAGATACGCAGTATTTT.

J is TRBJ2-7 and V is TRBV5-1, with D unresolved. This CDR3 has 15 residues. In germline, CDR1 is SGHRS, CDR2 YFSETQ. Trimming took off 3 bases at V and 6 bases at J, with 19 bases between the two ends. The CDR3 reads CASSSFDLPGSEQYF. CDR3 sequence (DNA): TGCGCCAGCAGCTCATTCGACCTCCCGGGTTCCGAGCAGTACTTC.

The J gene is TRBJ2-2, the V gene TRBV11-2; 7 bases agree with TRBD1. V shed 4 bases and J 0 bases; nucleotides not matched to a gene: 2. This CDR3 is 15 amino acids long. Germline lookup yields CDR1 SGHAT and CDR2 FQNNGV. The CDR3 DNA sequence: TGTGCCAGCAGCTCACAGGGGACGAACACCGGGGAGCTGTTTTTT. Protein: CASSSQGTNTGELFF.

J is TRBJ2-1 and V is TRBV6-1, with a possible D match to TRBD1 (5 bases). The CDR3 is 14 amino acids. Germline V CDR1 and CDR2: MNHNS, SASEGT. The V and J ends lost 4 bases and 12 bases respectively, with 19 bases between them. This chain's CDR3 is CASSGLVGAMMQFF. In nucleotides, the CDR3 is TGTGCCAGCAGTGGATTGGTAGGGGCAATGATGCAGTTCTTC.

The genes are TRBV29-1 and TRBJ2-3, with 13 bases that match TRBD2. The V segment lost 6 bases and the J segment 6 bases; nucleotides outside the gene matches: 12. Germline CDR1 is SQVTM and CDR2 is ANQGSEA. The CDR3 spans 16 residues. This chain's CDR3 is CSVSPTSGGPLDTQYF. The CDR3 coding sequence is TGCAGCGTCTCTCCGACTAGCGGGGGGCCGCTGGATACGCAGTATTTT.